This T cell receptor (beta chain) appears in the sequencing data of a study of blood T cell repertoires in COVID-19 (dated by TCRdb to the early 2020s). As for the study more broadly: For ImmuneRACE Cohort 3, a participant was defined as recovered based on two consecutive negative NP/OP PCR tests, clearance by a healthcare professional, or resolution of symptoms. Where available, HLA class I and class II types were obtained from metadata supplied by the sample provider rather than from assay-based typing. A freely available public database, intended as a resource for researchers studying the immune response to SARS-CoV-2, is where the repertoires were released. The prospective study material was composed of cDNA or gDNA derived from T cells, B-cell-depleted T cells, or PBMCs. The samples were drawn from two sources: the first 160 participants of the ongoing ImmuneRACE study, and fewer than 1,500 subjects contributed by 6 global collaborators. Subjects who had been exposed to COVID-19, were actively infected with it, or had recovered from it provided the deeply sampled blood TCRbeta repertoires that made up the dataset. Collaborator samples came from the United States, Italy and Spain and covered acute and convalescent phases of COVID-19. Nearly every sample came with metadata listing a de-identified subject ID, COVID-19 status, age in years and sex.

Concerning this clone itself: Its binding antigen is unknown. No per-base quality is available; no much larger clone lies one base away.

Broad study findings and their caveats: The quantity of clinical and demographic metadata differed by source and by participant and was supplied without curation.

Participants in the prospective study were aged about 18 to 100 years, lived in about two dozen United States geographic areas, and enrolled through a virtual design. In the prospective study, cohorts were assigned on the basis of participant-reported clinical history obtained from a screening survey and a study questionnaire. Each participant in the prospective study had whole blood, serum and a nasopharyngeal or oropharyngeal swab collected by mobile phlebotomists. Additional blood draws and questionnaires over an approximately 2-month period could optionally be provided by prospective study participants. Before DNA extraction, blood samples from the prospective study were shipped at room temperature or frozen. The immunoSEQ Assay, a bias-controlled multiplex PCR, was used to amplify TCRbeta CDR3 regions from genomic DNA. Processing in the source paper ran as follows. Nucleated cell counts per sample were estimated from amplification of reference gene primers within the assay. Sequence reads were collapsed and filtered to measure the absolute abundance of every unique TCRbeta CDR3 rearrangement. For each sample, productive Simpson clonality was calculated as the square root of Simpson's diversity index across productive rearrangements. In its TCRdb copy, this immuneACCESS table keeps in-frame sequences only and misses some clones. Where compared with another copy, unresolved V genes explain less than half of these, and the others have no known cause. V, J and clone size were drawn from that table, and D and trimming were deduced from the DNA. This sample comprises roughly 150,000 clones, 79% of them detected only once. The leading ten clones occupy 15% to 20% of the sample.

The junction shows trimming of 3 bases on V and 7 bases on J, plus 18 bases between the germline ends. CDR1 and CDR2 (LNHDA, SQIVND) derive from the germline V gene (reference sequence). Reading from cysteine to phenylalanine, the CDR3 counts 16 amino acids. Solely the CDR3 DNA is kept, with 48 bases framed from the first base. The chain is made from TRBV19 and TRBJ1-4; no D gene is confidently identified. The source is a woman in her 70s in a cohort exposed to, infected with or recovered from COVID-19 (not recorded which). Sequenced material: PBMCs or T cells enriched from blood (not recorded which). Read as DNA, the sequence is TGTGCCAGTAGTATGAGGTCCCGGGGAGGCCCTGAAAAACTGTTTTTT. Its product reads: CASSMRSRGGPEKLFF.